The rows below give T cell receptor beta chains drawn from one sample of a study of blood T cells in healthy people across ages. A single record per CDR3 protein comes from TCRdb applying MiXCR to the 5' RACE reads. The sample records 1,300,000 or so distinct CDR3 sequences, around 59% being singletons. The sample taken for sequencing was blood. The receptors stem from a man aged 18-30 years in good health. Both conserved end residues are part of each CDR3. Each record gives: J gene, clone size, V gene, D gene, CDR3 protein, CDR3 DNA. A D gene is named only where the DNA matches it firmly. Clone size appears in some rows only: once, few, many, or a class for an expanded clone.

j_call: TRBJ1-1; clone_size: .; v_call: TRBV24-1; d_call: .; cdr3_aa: CATSDFANTEAFF; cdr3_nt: TGTGCCACCAGTGATTTTGCGAACACTGAAGCTTTCTTT
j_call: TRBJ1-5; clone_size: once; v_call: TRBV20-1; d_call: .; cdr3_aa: CSARDTKSGINQPQHF; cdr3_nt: TGCAGTGCTAGAGATACGAAGTCAGGGATCAATCAGCCCCAGCATTTT
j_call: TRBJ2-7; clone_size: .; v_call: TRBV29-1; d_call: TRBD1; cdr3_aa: CSVVRQGVGEQYF; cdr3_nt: TGCAGCGTTGTAAGACAGGGTGTAGGCGAGCAGTACTTC
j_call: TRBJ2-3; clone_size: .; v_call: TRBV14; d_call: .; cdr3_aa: CASSLALVSWPTDTQYF; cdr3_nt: TGTGCCAGCAGCCTCGCCCTGGTTTCCTGGCCCACAGATACGCAGTATTTT
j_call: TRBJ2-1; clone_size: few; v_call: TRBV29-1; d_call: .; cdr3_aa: CSVRPTGPSGNEQFF; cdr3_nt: TGCAGCGTTCGCCCCACGGGCCCGTCGGGCAATGAGCAGTTCTTC
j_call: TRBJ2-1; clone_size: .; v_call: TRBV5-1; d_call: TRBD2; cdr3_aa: CASSLFVAGLRDEQFF; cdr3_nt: TGCGCCAGCAGCTTGTTTGTAGCGGGACTGAGGGATGAGCAGTTCTTC
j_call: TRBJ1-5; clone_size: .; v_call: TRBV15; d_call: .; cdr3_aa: CATSRQAGPMAQHF; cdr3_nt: TGTGCCACCAGCAGGCAGGCAGGTCCTATGGCCCAGCATTTT
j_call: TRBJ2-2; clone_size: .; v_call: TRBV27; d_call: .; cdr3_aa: CASSFSLGHANTGELFF; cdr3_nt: TGTGCCAGCAGTTTTTCGTTGGGGCACGCGAACACCGGGGAGCTGTTTTTT
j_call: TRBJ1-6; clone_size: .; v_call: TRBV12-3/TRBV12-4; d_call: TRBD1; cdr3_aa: CASSLGTGSGSPLHF; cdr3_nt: TGTGCCAGCAGTTTGGGGACAGGGTCAGGGTCACCCCTCCACTTT
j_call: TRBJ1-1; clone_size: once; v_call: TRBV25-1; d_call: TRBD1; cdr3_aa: CASSEGQREAFF; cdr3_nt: TGTGCCAGCAGTGAGGGACAGCGTGAAGCTTTCTTT
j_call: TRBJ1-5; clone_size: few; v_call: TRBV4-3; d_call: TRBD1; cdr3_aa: CASSQAGQNQPQHF; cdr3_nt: TGCGCCAGCAGCCAAGCGGGACAGAATCAGCCCCAGCATTTT
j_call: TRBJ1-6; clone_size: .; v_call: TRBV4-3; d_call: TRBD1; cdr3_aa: CASRTGQGNSPLHF; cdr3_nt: TGCGCCAGCAGGACCGGACAGGGGAATTCACCCCTCCACTTT
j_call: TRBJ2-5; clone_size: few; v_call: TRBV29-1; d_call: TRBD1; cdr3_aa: CSGNDRVGETQYF; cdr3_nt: TGCAGCGGGAACGACAGGGTTGGAGAGACCCAGTACTTC
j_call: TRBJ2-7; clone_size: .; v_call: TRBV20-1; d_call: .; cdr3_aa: CSARPPGHPYEQYF; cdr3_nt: TGCAGTGCTAGACCCCCGGGACACCCCTACGAGCAGTACTTC
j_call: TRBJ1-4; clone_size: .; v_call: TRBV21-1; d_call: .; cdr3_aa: CASSSAAGGDEKLFF; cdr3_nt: TGTGCCAGCAGCAGTGCGGCAGGGGGGGATGAAAAACTGTTTTTT
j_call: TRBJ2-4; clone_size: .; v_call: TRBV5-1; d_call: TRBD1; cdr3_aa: CASSLLGQGTKNIQYF; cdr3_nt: TGCGCCAGCAGCTTGTTGGGACAGGGTACCAAAAACATTCAGTACTTC
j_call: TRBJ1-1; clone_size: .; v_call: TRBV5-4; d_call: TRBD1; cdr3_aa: CASSFAGQEAFF; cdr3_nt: TGTGCCAGCAGCTTTGCGGGACAGGAAGCTTTCTTT
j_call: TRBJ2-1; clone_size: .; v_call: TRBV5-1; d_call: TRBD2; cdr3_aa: CASSLALAVSNEQFF; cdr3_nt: TGCGCCAGCAGCTTGGCACTAGCGGTGAGCAATGAGCAGTTCTTC
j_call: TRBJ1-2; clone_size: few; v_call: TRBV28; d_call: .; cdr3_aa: CASSLWGRGYTF; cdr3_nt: TGTGCCAGCAGTTTGTGGGGGCGCGGCTACACCTTC
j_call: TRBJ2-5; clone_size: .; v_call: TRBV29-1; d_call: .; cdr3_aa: CSVDTPTQYF; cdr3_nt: TGCAGCGTCGACACCCCGACCCAGTACTTC
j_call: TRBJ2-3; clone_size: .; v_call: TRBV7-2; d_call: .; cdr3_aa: CASSFGRPPQYF; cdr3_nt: TGTGCCAGCAGCTTTGGCCGCCCTCCGCAGTATTTT
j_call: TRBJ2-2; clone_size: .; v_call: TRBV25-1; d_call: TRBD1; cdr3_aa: CASSETGATGELFF; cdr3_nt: TGTGCCAGCAGTGAAACAGGGGCCACCGGGGAGCTGTTTTTT
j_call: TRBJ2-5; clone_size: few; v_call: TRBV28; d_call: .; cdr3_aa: CASRNPGLLSEAQYF; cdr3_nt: TGTGCCAGCAGAAACCCGGGACTGCTTTCGGAGGCCCAGTACTTC
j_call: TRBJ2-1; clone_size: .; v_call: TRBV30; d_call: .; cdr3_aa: CAWSVSSRTFNNEQFF; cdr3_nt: TGTGCCTGGAGTGTAAGTTCGCGGACATTTAACAATGAGCAGTTCTTC
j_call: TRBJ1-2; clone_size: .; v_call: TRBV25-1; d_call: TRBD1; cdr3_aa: CASRAQGAGGYTF; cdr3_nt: TGTGCCAGCAGGGCACAGGGGGCGGGTGGCTACACCTTC
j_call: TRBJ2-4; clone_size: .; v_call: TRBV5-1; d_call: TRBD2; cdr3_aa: CASRSGSRSYGQYF; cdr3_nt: TGCGCCAGCAGAAGCGGGAGCAGATCCTACGGGCAGTACTTC
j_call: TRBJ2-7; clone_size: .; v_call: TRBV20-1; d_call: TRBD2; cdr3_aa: CSARGPGLAKFEQYF; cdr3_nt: TGCAGTGCTAGAGGACCGGGACTAGCCAAATTCGAGCAGTACTTC
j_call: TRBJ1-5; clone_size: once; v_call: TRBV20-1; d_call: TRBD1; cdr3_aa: CSARVGTGINQPQHF; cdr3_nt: TGCAGTGCTAGAGTGGGGACAGGGATCAATCAGCCCCAGCATTTT
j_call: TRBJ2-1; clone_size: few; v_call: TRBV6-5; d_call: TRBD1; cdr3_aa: CASSPSQGIEQFF; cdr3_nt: TGTGCCAGCAGCCCATCACAGGGGATTGAGCAGTTCTTC
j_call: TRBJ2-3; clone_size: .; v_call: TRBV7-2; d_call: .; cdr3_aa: CASSLVGAGTDTQYF; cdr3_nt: TGTGCCAGCAGCTTAGTGGGGGCCGGGACAGATACGCAGTATTTT
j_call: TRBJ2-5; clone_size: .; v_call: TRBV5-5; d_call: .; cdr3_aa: CASSPPGVLKTQYF; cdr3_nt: TGTGCCAGCAGCCCCCCCGGAGTACTCAAGACCCAGTACTTC